The 27 T cell receptor beta chains in this list originate from one sample, sequenced in a study of blood T cell repertoires in COVID-19. The repertoire was sequenced with immunoSEQ multiplex PCR; TCRdb's copy has only in-frame clones and lacks some. Seen here are over 200,000 clones, approximately 91% observed once, and the top ten hold roughly 5%. The specimen was peripheral blood. The receptors originated from a woman aged 40 to 49 with acute or convalescent COVID-19.

The chain uses TRBV19 and TRBJ1-2, with D possibly matching TRBD1 (5 bases). The CDR3 totals 14 residues. Deletions cut 3 bases from V and 8 bases from J, with 16 bases between. Looked up from germline, CDR1 is LNHDA and CDR2 is SQIVND (reference sequence). CDR3 DNA sequence: TGTGCCAGTAGTATCCCACGGGGGGGAAAAGGCTACACCTTC. This encodes CASSIPRGGKGYTF.

This chain links TRBV6-5 with TRBJ2-5; 8 nucleotides match TRBD1. The trim removed 2 bases at V and 4 bases at J, leaving 3 bases unmatched. From germline, CDR1 is MNHEY and CDR2 SVGAGI. The CDR3 extends over 14 amino acids. The CDR3 bases are TGTGCCAGCAGTTACAGAGACAGGGGAGAGACCCAGTACTTC. The encoded protein is CASSYRDRGETQYF.

The J gene is TRBJ2-5, the V gene TRBV3-1 (or the pseudogene TRBV3-2); a possible D gene is TRBD2 (5 bases). CDR1 is LGHDT, CDR2 YNNKEL, per germline (reference sequence). This CDR3 spans 13 amino acids. V lost 1 base to trimming and J lost 5 bases, with 8 bases between them. The CDR3 region has the DNA TGTGCCAGCAGCCAAGTAGTAGCGGAGACCCAGTACTTC. It specifies CASSQVVAETQYF.

The chain links TRBV30 to TRBJ2-5; D is tentatively TRBD1 or TRBD2 (5 bases each). This CDR3 is built from 11 residues. The germline V and J ends were trimmed by 8 bases and 2 bases, with 9 bases remaining between them. Germline CDR1 reads GTSNPN; CDR2 reads SVGIG (reference sequence). Here the CDR3 reads CAGTGQETQYF. The CDR3 region has the DNA TGTGCCGGGACGGGTCAAGAGACCCAGTACTTC. Drawing the rest from reference TRBV30 and TRBJ2-5, the complete variable domain is SQTIHQWPATLVQPVGSPLSLECTVEGTSNPNLYWYRQAAGRGLQLLFYSVGIGQISSEVPQNLSASRPQDRQFILSSKKLLLSDSGFYLCAGTGQETQYFGPGTRLLVL.

This chain connects TRBV18 to TRBJ1-1; D not certain. CDR1 and CDR2 (germline): KGHSH, LQKENI. CDR3 length: 14 amino acids. The V and J ends lost 0 bases and 4 bases respectively, with 9 bases between them. The CDR3 DNA sequence: TGTGCCAGCTCACCACCGCAGGCCTCCACTGAAGCTTTCTTT. Translated: CASSPPQASTEAFF. Complete variable domain (other parts from reference TRBV18 and TRBJ1-1): NAGVMQNPRHLVRRRGQEARLRCSPMKGHSHVYWYRQLPEEGLKFMVYLQKENIIDESGMPKERFSAEFPKEGPSILRIQQVVRGDSAAYFCASSPPQASTEAFFGQGTRLTVV.

Ten or more counts support this clone. This rearrangement joins TRBV28 to TRBJ1-2; D is perhaps TRBD1 (5 bases). The CDR3 is 13 amino acids. Germline assignment: CDR1 MDHEN and CDR2 SYDVKM. The V end was cut by 7 bases, the J end by 6 bases, with 15 bases between. The CDR3 DNA reads as TGTGCCAGCAATCTGGGGGGGACGGATGGCTACACCTTC. Its translation is CASNLGGTDGYTF.

CDR3 sequence reads: CATSYKRGFYNEQFF. In DNA form, the CDR3 reads TGTGCCACCAGCTACAAGCGGGGGTTTTACAATGAGCAGTTCTTC. This chain uses TRBV27 with TRBJ2-1, with 8 bases lining up with TRBD2. V dropped 10 bases and J dropped 4; count of bases not matched to a gene: 12. The CDR3 is 15 amino acids. CDR1 and CDR2 from the germline V gene are MNHEY and SMNVEV (reference sequence).

The V and J genes are TRBV18 and TRBJ1-2; the D is unclear. This CDR3 has 14 residues. CDR1 and CDR2 from the germline V gene are KGHSH and LQKENI. With 0 bases removed from V and 2 bases from J, the gap between germline ends came to 7 bases. This chain's CDR3 is CASSPPNENYGYTF. In nucleotides, the CDR3 is TGTGCCAGCTCACCACCGAACGAGAACTATGGCTACACCTTC.

This chain connects TRBV24-1 to TRBJ2-7, with no clear D. Trimming took 3 bases from V and 2 from J, leaving 22 bases between them. The CDR3 length is 18 residues. Germline assignment: CDR1 KGHDR and CDR2 SFDVKD. The CDR3: CATSDLDKGSLGTYEQYV. The CDR3 coding sequence is TGTGCCACCAGTGATCTAGATAAAGGCAGCCTAGGAACCTACGAGCAGTACGTC.

The V and J genes are TRBV19 and TRBJ1-3; no clear D. Trimming took 3 bases from V and 0 from J, leaving 3 bases between them. Germline-derived CDR1 and CDR2 are LNHDA and SQIVND (reference sequence). The CDR3 totals 13 residues. CDR3 residues: CASSINSGNTIYF. The DNA of the CDR3 is TGTGCCAGTAGTATCAACTCTGGAAACACCATATATTTT.

This chain connects TRBV5-8 to TRBJ1-2; D possibly corresponds to TRBD1 (6 bases). The V gene lost 0 bases and the J gene lost 2 bases, with 11 bases spanning the gap. The germline gives CDR1 SGHTS, CDR2 YDEGEE. This CDR3 is built from 15 residues. The CDR3 nucleotides are TGTGCCAGCAGCTTGGGGCAGGGGCTGAACTATGGCTACACCTTC. Its protein is CASSLGQGLNYGYTF.

The chain uses TRBV3-1 (or the pseudogene TRBV3-2) and TRBJ1-2; 11 nucleotides agree with TRBD1. The trim removed 4 bases at V and 4 bases at J, leaving 5 bases unmatched. The CDR3 spans 15 residues. CDR1 and CDR2 (germline): LGHDT, YNNKEL (reference sequence). DNA for the CDR3: TGTGCCAGCAGCCCGGGGACAGGGGGTACCTATGGCTACACCTTC. This translates into CASSPGTGGTYGYTF.

The gene calls are TRBV9 and TRBJ1-5, with a tentative D call TRBD1 (6 bases). This CDR3 has 15 amino acids. Trimming left V 3 bases short and J 7 bases short, with 17 bases between. Germline V CDR1 and CDR2: SGDLS, YYNGEE. The CDR3 spells CASSARVGGEQPQHF. The DNA of the CDR3 is TGTGCCAGCAGCGCCCGGGTAGGGGGTGAACAGCCCCAGCATTTT. Using reference TRBV9 and TRBJ1-5 for the parts outside the CDR3, the full variable domain is DSGVTQTPKHLITATGQRVTLRCSPRSGDLSVYWYQQSLDQGLQFLIQYYNGEERAKGNILERFSAQQFPDLHSELNLSSLELGDSALYFCASSARVGGEQPQHFGDGTRLSIL.

The V gene is TRBV18, the J gene TRBJ1-5; the D is unclear. Germline CDR1 is KGHSH and CDR2 is LQKENI. V lost 3 bases and J 2 bases, leaving 5 bases between the germline ends. The CDR3 totals 13 residues. In DNA, the CDR3 is TGTGCCAGCTCACCTCCGGGCAATCAGCCCCAGCATTTT. This codes for CASSPPGNQPQHF.

V usage is TRBV7-2 and J usage is TRBJ2-5, with D unclear. Germline V gene data show CDR1 as SGHTA and CDR2 as FQGNSA. This CDR3 region has 14 residues. The V end lost 5 bases, the J end lost 3 bases, and 13 bases lay between the germline ends. CDR3 sequence (DNA): TGTGCCAGCAGCCTATTCAACGCAAAAGAGACCCAGTACTTC. This sequence encodes CASSLFNAKETQYF.

CDR3 residues: CASSQDLGQGHQPQHF. In nucleotides, the CDR3 is TGCGCCAGCAGCCAAGATCTAGGACAGGGTCATCAGCCCCAGCATTTT. The rearrangement links TRBV4-1 to TRBJ1-5; 8 bases line up with TRBD1. J gave up 5 bases and V 0 bases, and 6 bases lay outside the gene matches. Per germline, CDR1 MGHRA and CDR2 YSYEKL. This CDR3 comprises 16 residues.

The chain employs TRBV5-1 and TRBJ2-2, with D maybe TRBD1 (5 bases). The V gene's germline CDR1 is SGHRS and CDR2 YFSETQ. V was cut by 4 bases and J by 0 bases, with 16 bases left in between. The length of the CDR3 is 17 residues. The CDR3 DNA reads TGCGCCAGCAGCCCATCTCTCGACAGCGCGAACACCGGGGAGCTGTTTTTT. It specifies CASSPSLDSANTGELFF.

This chain links TRBV10-2 with TRBJ1-4; D is possibly TRBD1 (6 bases). The CDR3 runs to 18 residues. V was shortened by 2 bases and J by 3 bases, with 19 bases between the two germline ends. Germline loops: CDR1 WSHSY, CDR2 SAAADI. CDR3 region: CASSETELSGDPNEKLFF. The DNA of the CDR3 is TGCGCCAGCAGTGAGACAGAACTTTCAGGGGACCCTAATGAAAAACTGTTTTTT.

The chain carries TRBV5-8 and TRBJ1-5, with D possibly TRBD1 on 5 matching bases. This CDR3 spans 14 amino acids. Germline-derived CDR1 and CDR2 are SGHTS and YDEGEE. Trimming cost V 4 bases and J 7 bases, with 15 bases left between them. CDR3 DNA: TGTGCCAGCAGCCCGGGACTTAAAGGGCAGCCCCAGCATTTT. Translation: CASSPGLKGQPQHF.

This clone showed up just once. The rearrangement uses TRBV24-1 and TRBJ2-5; a possible D gene is TRBD2 (7 bases). The CDR3 has 14 amino acids. V lost 5 bases to trimming and J lost 3 bases, with 12 bases between them. Germline loops: CDR1 KGHDR, CDR2 SFDVKD. The CDR3 nucleotides read TGTGCCACCAGTGGTAGGGGGGGGGAAGAGACCCAGTACTTC. Encoded protein: CATSGRGGEETQYF.

V is TRBV5-1 and J is TRBJ2-2; perhaps TRBD2 as D (6 bases). The CDR3 contains 14 residues. Germline CDR1 is SGHRS and CDR2 is YFSETQ. V lost 2 bases and J lost 7, with 12 bases in between. The CDR3 nucleotides read TGCGCCAGCAGCTTACCGATCGGGGGCGGGGAGCTGTTTTTT. Amino acids: CASSLPIGGGELFF. The full variable domain, completed using reference TRBV5-1 and TRBJ2-2, is KAGVTQTPRYLIKTRGQQVTLSCSPISGHRSVSWYQQTPGQGLQFLFEYFSETQRNKGNFPGRFSGRQFSNSRSEMNVSTLELGDSALYLCASSLPIGGGELFFGEGSRLTVL.

The chain carries TRBV9 and TRBJ1-3; 7 bases align to TRBD1. Unmatched junction bases numbered 9, after V lost 3 bases and J lost 0 bases. The CDR3 runs to 17 residues. The germline V gene has CDR1 SGDLS and CDR2 YYNGEE. Here the CDR3 DNA reads TGTGCCAGCAGCGACCAGAGACAGGGAACCTCTGGAAACACCATATATTTT. Translated: CASSDQRQGTSGNTIYF.

The V gene is TRBV24-1, the J gene TRBJ2-1; TRBD2 aligns across 8 bases. CDR1 and CDR2 (germline): KGHDR, SFDVKD. With V trimmed by 10 bases and J by 4 bases, 8 bases remained unmatched. The CDR3 contains 14 residues. CDR3 protein: CATQAAGEYNEQFF. The CDR3 coding sequence is TGTGCCACGCAGGCAGCGGGAGAATACAATGAGCAGTTCTTC.

This clone occurred a few times. The CDR3 nucleotides are TGTGCCAGCTTGTACCTAAACTATGGCTACACCTTC. It codes for CASLYLNYGYTF. V and J are TRBV12-3 or TRBV12-4 and TRBJ1-2; D unresolved. This CDR3 is built from 12 residues. Trimming removed 8 bases at V and 2 bases at J, with 9 bases between.

V usage is TRBV9 and J usage is TRBJ1-3; TRBD1 matches 7 bases. The CDR3 has 21 residues. V lost 0 bases and J lost 2; bases outside the gene matches: 20. Per the germline V gene, CDR1 is SGDLS and CDR2 is YYNGEE. CDR3 bases: TGTGCCAGCAGCGTAGAGGGGACGGGGGGGACAGTCGAATATCCTGGAAACACCATATATTTT. Amino acid sequence: CASSVEGTGGTVEYPGNTIYF.

The J gene is TRBJ2-3, the V gene TRBV7-3; D is unclear. The germline V and J ends were trimmed by 6 bases and 5 bases, with 12 bases remaining between them. The CDR3 runs 13 residues. Germline V gene lookup returns CDR1 SGHTA and CDR2 FQGTGA. The CDR3 is CASSRNARDTQYF. The CDR3 bases are TGTGCCAGCAGTAGAAATGCCCGAGATACGCAGTATTTT.

The chain joins TRBV6-5 to TRBJ1-2; possible D gene TRBD1, 5 bases. The V gene's germline CDR1 is MNHEY and CDR2 SVGAGI. The CDR3 runs to 13 residues. The V end lost 2 bases, the J end lost 7 bases, and 11 bases lay between the germline ends. CDR3 residues: CASSYRQGRGYTF. The CDR3 region has the DNA TGTGCCAGCAGTTACCGCCAGGGTCGTGGCTACACCTTC.